The 19 T cell receptor beta chains listed next were all sequenced from one sample in a study of cytomegalovirus exposure and HLA in healthy donors. Primers for the PCR totalled 60 Vbeta and 13 Jbeta. Some clones are missing from TCRdb's copy, which holds only in-frame ones; the method was immunoSEQ multiplex PCR. Its clone listing holds 75,000 to 80,000 clones. The source material was PBMCs. The receptors come from a man in his late teens or twenties in good health and CMV-seropositive.

On this clone: Relative to the germline gene, one junction end is altered; a read error may explain this. Other DNA sequences in the same sample also yield this CDR3. V is TRBV6-1 and J is TRBJ1-1, with a possible D match to TRBD1 (5 bases). This CDR3 is 14 amino acids long. Germline CDR1 is MNHNS and CDR2 is SASEGT. DNA of the CDR3: TGTGCCAGCAGCGAAGAGGGGTTCAACACTGAAGCTTTCTTT. It translates to CASSEEGFNTEAFF.

The chain uses TRBV28 and TRBJ2-7; a possible D gene is TRBD1 (6 bases). V lost 2 bases to trimming and J lost 6 bases, with 11 bases between them. Germline values: CDR1 MDHEN, CDR2 SYDVKM. The CDR3 has 13 residues. For the CDR3, the DNA is TGTGCCAGCAGTTTAGGGACAACGGGCGAGCAGTACTTC. Amino acid sequence: CASSLGTTGEQYF.

The chain joins TRBV6-1 to TRBJ1-6; D unresolved. The CDR3 consists of 17 residues. V lost 2 bases and J lost 0, with 11 bases in between. The germline gives CDR1 MNHNS, CDR2 SASEGT. The CDR3 DNA reads TGTGCCAGCAGTGAATTTCCGGGGAGCTCCTATAATTCACCCCTCCACTTT. It translates to CASSEFPGSSYNSPLHF.

For the CDR3, the DNA is TGTGCAAGTCGCTTAGCGATCCAAGCGGGAGTAAAGACCCAGTACTTC. Amino acids: CASRLAIQAGVKTQYF. The genes are TRBV12-2 and TRBJ2-5; the D segment call TRBD2 is taken from the table without a DNA check. TRBV12-2 is marked as a pseudogene. The CDR3 runs to 16 residues.

The chain employs TRBV5-1 and TRBJ2-3; TRBD1 is a possible D gene (5 bases). Between the trimmed V and J ends, which lost 0 bases and 2 bases, there was a span of 16 bases. The CDR3 is made up of 17 amino acids. Germline-derived CDR1 and CDR2 are SGHRS and YFSETQ. The DNA of the CDR3 is TGCGCCAGCAGCTTGGGAAGGGGTGGGGTGTACACAGATACGCAGTATTTT. This gives the protein CASSLGRGGVYTDTQYF.

V gene TRBV21-1 combines with J gene TRBJ1-1; the tabulated D call, TRBD1, remains unverified against the DNA. TRBV21-1 is a recognized pseudogene. CDR3 size: 18 residues. In DNA, the CDR3 is TGTGCCAGCAGCACCTCCTTGCCCACAGGGGGCGCGGGCACTGAAGCTTTCTTT. The encoded protein is CASSTSLPTGGAGTEAFF.

The gene calls are TRBV27 and TRBJ1-3, with 7 bases that match TRBD1. The CDR3 is 16 residues long. Per germline, CDR1 MNHEY and CDR2 SMNVEV (reference sequence). Trimming took 4 bases from V and 0 from J; bases not matched to a gene: 6. CDR3: CASSSLAGGSGNTIYF. The CDR3 coding sequence is TGTGCCAGCAGTTCCCTGGCAGGGGGCTCTGGAAACACCATATATTTT.

This chain joins TRBV2 and TRBJ1-4; D is uncertain. V lost 4 bases, J lost 8 bases, and 23 bases lay in between. Germline-derived CDR1 and CDR2 are SNHLY and FYNNEI. The CDR3 extends over 17 amino acids. The CDR3 nucleotides are TGTGCCAGCAGTGTAGGCGCTAAACAACTAATGACCGAAAAACTGTTTTTT. This translates into CASSVGAKQLMTEKLFF.

The chain carries TRBV4-2 and TRBJ2-3, with D possibly matching TRBD2 (6 bases). The length of the CDR3 is 14 residues. Trimming removed 0 bases at V and 5 bases at J, with 9 bases between. Germline CDR1 reads LGHNA; CDR2 reads YNFKEQ. CDR3 DNA sequence: TGTGCCAGCAGCCAAGACTTCGGGGGAGATACGCAGTATTTT. Protein product: CASSQDFGGDTQYF.

The chain carries TRBV18 and TRBJ2-1; 14 bases align to TRBD2. CDR1 KGHSH and CDR2 LQKENI come from the germline V gene. V was pared by 2 bases and J by 10 bases, with 7 bases of the junction left unmatched. This CDR3 region has 16 residues. DNA for the CDR3: TGTGCCAGCTCACCAGGACTAGCGGGGGGCCGGTTGGAGCAGTTCTTC. This encodes CASSPGLAGGRLEQFF.

The J gene is TRBJ2-7, the V gene TRBV6-1; weak D call: TRBD2 (6 bases). The length of the CDR3 is 16 residues. Trimming took 0 bases from V and 3 from J, leaving 15 bases between them. Germline CDR1 MNHNS, CDR2 SASEGT. The CDR3 is CASSEASGGGNYEQYF. DNA of the CDR3: TGTGCCAGCAGTGAAGCGAGCGGCGGCGGGAACTACGAGCAGTACTTC.

V and J are TRBV5-4 and TRBJ1-4; TRBD1 is a possible D gene (5 bases). V dropped 4 bases and J dropped 8 bases, with 15 bases sitting between them. Looked up from germline, CDR1 is SGHNT and CDR2 is YYREEE (reference sequence). The CDR3 sequence is 14 residues long. The DNA of the CDR3 is TGTGCCAGCAGCCTTTACGGGGGAGACGAAAAACTGTTTTTT. It encodes CASSLYGGDEKLFF. Using reference TRBV5-4 and TRBJ1-4 for the parts outside the CDR3, the full variable domain is ETGVTQSPTHLIKTRGQQVTLRCSSQSGHNTVSWYQQALGQGPQFIFQYYREEENGRGNFPPRFSGLQFPNYSSELNVNALELDDSALYLCASSLYGGDEKLFFGSGTQLSVL.

The V and J genes are TRBV5-4 and TRBJ2-1, with TRBD2 matching over 13 bases. The CDR3 spans 16 residues. The germline gives CDR1 SGHNT, CDR2 YYREEE (reference sequence). With 1 base clipped from V and 9 bases from J, the junction kept 7 bases outside the gene matches. The CDR3 reads CASSLTGTSGISEQFF. The CDR3 nucleotides are TGTGCCAGCAGCTTGACAGGGACTAGCGGGATCTCTGAGCAGTTCTTC.

This chain connects TRBV30 to TRBJ1-5; possibly TRBD1 for D (6 bases). V lost 7 bases and J 1 base, leaving 11 bases between the germline ends. Germline values: CDR1 GTSNPN, CDR2 SVGIG (reference sequence). This CDR3 spans 13 amino acids. Here the CDR3 DNA reads TGTGCCTTCGGACAGTCCAGCAATCAGCCCCAGCATTTT. Translating gives CAFGQSSNQPQHF.

The chain has TRBV5-6 and TRBJ2-5, with D possibly matching TRBD2 (5 bases). The end of the DNA is better explained by TRBJ2-7, so the J call may be wrong. The CDR3 totals 14 residues. Germline CDR1 reads SGHDT; CDR2 reads YYEEEE. DNA for the CDR3: TGTGCCAGCAGCTTGGCAGCGGATTCCTACGAGCAGTACTTC. This codes for CASSLAADSYEQYF.

The gene calls are TRBV18 and TRBJ2-2; possibly TRBD2 for D (5 bases). V gave up 2 bases and J gave up 1 base, with 8 bases separating them. The CDR3 extends over 15 amino acids. Per the germline V gene, CDR1 is KGHSH and CDR2 is LQKENI. CDR3 coding DNA: TGTGCCAGCTCACCAAGACGGGAGAACACCGGGGAGCTGTTTTTT. Protein product: CASSPRRENTGELFF.

The gene calls are TRBV2 and TRBJ1-1; tentative D call: TRBD1 (5 bases). Trimming shortened V by 6 bases and J by 4 bases, and 15 bases separated the two germline ends. The CDR3 consists of 14 residues. CDR1 and CDR2 (germline): SNHLY, FYNNEI. CDR3 loop: CASRTQGHSTEAFF. CDR3 nucleotide sequence: TGTGCCAGCAGGACGCAGGGTCACAGCACTGAAGCTTTCTTT.

The V and J genes are TRBV6-1 and TRBJ2-1; TRBD1 matches 7 bases. This CDR3 spans 15 amino acids. Germline V lookup: CDR1 MNHNS, CDR2 SASEGT. The junction had 1 base not matched to a gene; V was cut back by 2 bases and J by 0 bases. For the CDR3, the DNA is TGTGCCAGCAGTGAACCAGGGGGCTCCTACAATGAGCAGTTCTTC. Translation gives CASSEPGGSYNEQFF.

This chain uses TRBV28 with TRBJ2-7; tentative D call: TRBD2 (6 bases). The CDR3 sequence is 15 residues long. Germline CDR1 and CDR2: MDHEN and SYDVKM. The V gene lost 5 bases and the J gene lost 2 bases, with 16 bases spanning the gap. The CDR3 region has the DNA TGTGCCAGCAGTCCCCCCGGGACTCGCACCTACGAGCAGTACTTC. This encodes CASSPPGTRTYEQYF. Full variable domain (missing parts from reference TRBV28 and TRBJ2-7): DVKVTQSSRYLVKRTGEKVFLECVQDMDHENMFWYRQDPGLGLRLIYFSYDVKMKEKGDIPEGYSVSREKKERFSLILESASTNQTSMYLCASSPPGTRTYEQYFGPGTRLTVT.